This TCR beta chain was recovered during a study of T cells expressing NK-cell markers. TCRdb processed the 5' RACE reads again and assigns one entry to each CDR3 protein, with no DNA. The sample has some 450,000 distinct CDR3 sequences; the top ten hold approximately 6.8%. CDR3 size: 12 residues. Germline V CDR1 and CDR2: SQVTM, ANQGSEA. The chain links TRBV29-1 to TRBJ2-5; the D call of TRBD1 rests on TCRdb alone, since no DNA is present to check it. Material for sequencing was blood T cells: a sorted CD56 or NKG2C T cell subset, CD4+ or CD8+ T cells, or bulk PBMC T cells (not recorded which). The origin of this receptor is a woman between 18 and 70 years old in good health. CDR3 sequence: CSLDRGEETQYF.